The 31 T cell receptor beta chains listed next were all sequenced from one sample in a study of cytomegalovirus exposure and HLA in healthy donors. In the PCR, 60 Vbeta and 13 Jbeta primers were used. The table came from immunoSEQ multiplex PCR; TCRdb's copy has only in-frame clones and leaves some out. The sample lists roughly 100,000 clones, 73% occurring once. Sequencing used PBMCs. These receptors were obtained from a man in his forties in good health and CMV-seronegative.

In its sample, this clone was seen a few times. The rearrangement uses TRBV2 and TRBJ1-3, with D perhaps matching TRBD1 (6 bases). V gave up 2 bases and J gave up 3 bases, with 11 bases separating them. The CDR3 contains 15 residues. Germline CDR1 is SNHLY and CDR2 is FYNNEI. CDR3 region: CASSESAGVGNTIYF. CDR3 DNA: TGTGCCAGCAGTGAATCGGCAGGGGTTGGAAACACCATATATTTT.

The CDR3 region has the DNA TGTGCCAGCATCGGGACAGGGGACTACGAGCAGTACTTC. This sequence encodes CASIGTGDYEQYF. The chain carries TRBV5-4 and TRBJ2-7; 10 bases line up with TRBD1. V shed 6 bases, J shed 3 bases, and the junction held 3 bases outside the gene matches. Per germline, CDR1 SGHNT and CDR2 YYREEE (reference sequence). The CDR3 is 13 amino acids.

This clone showed up just a few times. This chain joins TRBV27 and TRBJ1-2; D is undetermined. V was trimmed by 1 base and J by 8 bases, leaving 14 bases between them. This CDR3 contains 14 residues. In germline, CDR1 is MNHEY, CDR2 SMNVEV (reference sequence). Here the CDR3 reads CASSLWGQEGGYTF. The CDR3, as DNA: TGTGCCAGCAGTTTATGGGGTCAAGAGGGAGGCTACACCTTC.

The chain recombines TRBV10-3 with TRBJ2-5; 11 bases are shared with TRBD1. After removal of 5 bases from V and 5 bases from J, the junction contained 7 bases not matched to a gene. This CDR3 has 15 residues. Germline CDR1 ENHRY, CDR2 SYGVKD. The CDR3 DNA sequence: TGTGCCATCAGTCCTCAGGGACAGGGGGTGGAGACCCAGTACTTC. Translation gives CAISPQGQGVETQYF.

This chain links TRBV18 with TRBJ2-5, with D possibly TRBD1 on 6 matching bases. CDR3 size: 13 residues. CDR1 is KGHSH and CDR2 is LQKENI in the germline V gene. V gave up 3 bases and J gave up 5 bases, with 10 bases separating them. The CDR3 protein is CASSPGTIETQYF. DNA of the CDR3: TGTGCCAGCTCACCGGGGACAATTGAGACCCAGTACTTC.

The chain has TRBV2 and TRBJ2-5; D might be TRBD2 (6 bases). The germline V gene has CDR1 SNHLY and CDR2 FYNNEI. This CDR3 is 15 amino acids long. V lost 6 bases and J lost 4, with 18 bases in between. Here the CDR3 reads CASRDRDSHAETQYF. The CDR3 DNA is TGTGCCAGCAGGGACCGGGACTCCCACGCAGAGACCCAGTACTTC.

The chain recombines TRBV25-1 with TRBJ1-5; 10 nucleotides agree with TRBD1. V trimming: 4 bases; J trimming: 1 base; junction bases outside the gene matches: 7. CDR3 length: 17 residues. Germline CDR1 reads MGHDK; CDR2 reads SYGVNS. CDR3 DNA sequence: TGTGCCAGCAGTGGGGGGACAGGGGCTGGAAGCAATCAGCCCCAGCATTTT. Amino acids: CASSGGTGAGSNQPQHF.

V gene TRBV27 combines with J gene TRBJ2-2; D is ambiguous. CDR1 is MNHEY, CDR2 SMNVEV, per germline (reference sequence). The V end lost 5 bases, the J end lost 1 base, and 5 bases lay between the germline ends. The CDR3 totals 13 residues. CDR3 DNA: TGTGCCAGCAGTGAGCAGAACACCGGGGAGCTGTTTTTT. It translates to CASSEQNTGELFF.

This clone was observed a handful of times. The CDR3 here is CASSRTPDLGTEAFF. CDR3 sequence (DNA): TGTGCCAGCAGTCGCACACCCGACTTGGGCACTGAAGCTTTCTTT. The chain links TRBV6-5 to TRBJ1-1; no definite D call. Trimming stripped 5 bases from V and 4 bases from J, with 17 bases between. The CDR3 is 15 amino acids. CDR1 MNHEY and CDR2 SVGAGI come from the germline V gene.

The chain's CDR3 is CASSILPGGVVASQPQHF. The CDR3 coding sequence is TGTGCCAGTAGTATACTTCCGGGAGGGGTAGTAGCGAGTCAGCCCCAGCATTTT. The rearrangement links TRBV19 to TRBJ1-5, with D possibly being TRBD1 (5 bases). V lost 2 bases, J lost 6 bases, and 23 bases lay in between. This CDR3 spans 18 amino acids. In germline, CDR1 is LNHDA, CDR2 SQIVND (reference sequence).

J is TRBJ2-1 and V is TRBV5-1, with D perhaps matching TRBD2 (6 bases). V was clipped by 2 bases and J by 1 base, with 13 bases between them. The CDR3 runs to 16 residues. CDR1 is SGHRS, CDR2 YFSETQ, per germline. The chain's CDR3 is CASSFLARTSYNEQFF. The CDR3 bases are TGCGCCAGCAGCTTTCTAGCGCGGACATCCTACAATGAGCAGTTCTTC.

The chain employs TRBV9 and TRBJ1-2; 12 bases are shared with TRBD1. This CDR3 has 15 residues. Per germline, CDR1 SGDLS and CDR2 YYNGEE. After removal of 0 bases from V and 9 bases from J, the junction contained 6 bases not matched to a gene. The CDR3 here is CASSVDGTGGRSYTF. CDR3 coding DNA: TGTGCCAGCAGCGTAGATGGGACAGGGGGCAGGAGCTACACCTTC.

This clone turned up a few times. This chain joins TRBV10-3 and TRBJ2-3, with D perhaps TRBD2 (5 bases). The CDR3 contains 16 residues. Trimming removed 2 bases from V and 0 bases from J, with 12 bases in between. The germline CDR1 and CDR2 sequences are ENHRY and SYGVKD. The CDR3 bases are TGTGCCATCAGTGAGGCACGGAGGACTAGCACAGATACGCAGTATTTT. It specifies CAISEARRTSTDTQYF.

J is TRBJ2-4 and V is TRBV5-1; 9 bases align to TRBD1. Trimming at V came to 0 bases and at J to 6 bases, leaving 4 bases not matched to a gene. The CDR3 sequence is 15 residues long. Germline CDR1 and CDR2: SGHRS and YFSETQ. The CDR3 spells CASSLGTGGGNIQYF. In DNA, the CDR3 is TGCGCCAGCAGCTTGGGTACAGGGGGCGGAAACATTCAGTACTTC. Together with reference TRBV5-1 and TRBJ2-4, the CDR3 gives the full variable domain: KAGVTQTPRYLIKTRGQQVTLSCSPISGHRSVSWYQQTPGQGLQFLFEYFSETQRNKGNFPGRFSGRQFSNSRSEMNVSTLELGDSALYLCASSLGTGGGNIQYFGAGTRLSVL.

J is TRBJ2-2 and V is TRBV7-3; 10 bases align to TRBD1. The CDR3 covers 18 residues. In germline, CDR1 is SGHTA, CDR2 FQGTGA. V lost 5 bases, J lost 1 base, and 10 bases stayed unmatched. The CDR3 here is CASSLGTGEYWNTGELFF. The CDR3 region has the DNA TGTGCCAGCAGCCTCGGGACAGGGGAGTACTGGAACACCGGGGAGCTGTTTTTT. The complete variable domain, with remaining parts taken from reference TRBV7-3 and TRBJ2-2, reads GAGVSQTPSNKVTEKGKYVELRCDPISGHTALYWYRQSLGQGPEFLIYFQGTGAADDSGLPNDRFFAVRPEGSVSTLKIQRTERGDSAVYLCASSLGTGEYWNTGELFFGEGSRLTVL.

This rearrangement joins TRBV5-1 to TRBJ2-3; 7 bases agree with TRBD2. The CDR3 totals 15 residues. V lost 3 bases, J lost 2 bases, and 6 bases stayed unmatched. CDR1 and CDR2 from the germline V gene are SGHRS and YFSETQ. The CDR3 region is CASSSSLAATDTQYF. In DNA form, the CDR3 reads TGCGCCAGCAGCTCCTCTCTAGCGGCCACAGATACGCAGTATTTT.

V and J are TRBV15 and TRBJ2-2, with 7 bases fitting TRBD1. V was clipped by 2 bases and J by 2 bases; unmatched bases: 2. Germline CDR1 reads LNHNV; CDR2 reads YYDKDF (reference sequence). The CDR3 length is 15 residues. The CDR3 loop reads CATSRRQGNTGELFF. The DNA of the CDR3 is TGTGCCACCAGCAGACGACAGGGTAACACCGGGGAGCTGTTTTTT.

The CDR3 sequence is CASSPGTGSTEAFF. CDR3 sequence (DNA): TGTGCCAGCAGCCCCGGGACAGGGTCCACTGAAGCTTTCTTT. The genes are TRBV7-7 and TRBJ1-1; 9 bases align to TRBD1. This CDR3 is 14 amino acids long. Trimming cost V 5 bases and J 4 bases; bases outside gene matches: 5. CDR1 SSHAT and CDR2 FNYEAQ come from the germline V gene (reference sequence).

The chain employs TRBV29-1 and TRBJ2-7; perhaps TRBD2 as D (5 bases). Germline V CDR1 and CDR2: SQVTM, ANQGSEA. This CDR3 is 14 amino acids long. Trimming took off 6 bases at V and 0 bases at J, with 15 bases between the two ends. The CDR3 region has the DNA TGCAGCGTGATCGCGGGCCTAGCCTCCTACGAGCAGTACTTC. Translating it yields CSVIAGLASYEQYF.

CDR3: CASSVPTGAATF. The CDR3 bases are TGTGCCAGCAGCGTCCCGACAGGGGCGGCCACCTTC. The chain recombines TRBV9 with TRBJ1-2; 8 positions agree with TRBD1. This CDR3 has 12 amino acids. Trimming removed 2 bases from V and 13 bases from J; junction bases left unmatched: 7. Per the germline V gene, CDR1 is SGDLS and CDR2 is YYNGEE.

This clone was seen a handful of times. The chain couples TRBV6-5 to TRBJ2-3; 7 bases are shared with TRBD2. The CDR3 runs to 13 residues. Germline trimming cut 3 bases from V and 7 bases from J; bases unmatched to any gene: 4. In germline, CDR1 is MNHEY, CDR2 SVGAGI. CDR3 sequence (DNA): TGTGCCAGCAGTTATTCACTAGCGAATACGCAGTATTTT. Its translation is CASSYSLANTQYF.

This clone appeared many times. V is TRBV28 and J is TRBJ1-4; 9 bases align to TRBD1. Looked up from germline, CDR1 is MDHEN and CDR2 is SYDVKM. This CDR3 is built from 13 residues. After removal of 6 bases from V and 10 bases from J, the junction contained 6 bases not matched to a gene. For the CDR3, the DNA is TGTGCCAGCAGAGGGACAGGGAGTTCAAAACTGTTTTTT. It codes for CASRGTGSSKLFF.

This clone was seen a handful of times. V gene TRBV29-1 combines with J gene TRBJ1-2; possibly TRBD1 for D (5 bases). The germline V gene has CDR1 SQVTM and CDR2 ANQGSEA. The V end was cut by 6 bases, the J end by 8 bases, with 13 bases between. This CDR3 has 11 residues. CDR3 bases: TGCAGCGTCGGCGGGGCGCGAGGCTACACCTTC. Protein product: CSVGGARGYTF.

The DNA of the CDR3 is TGTGCCAGCAGTGTCCAGGGTCACTCCTACGAGCAGTACTTC. This encodes CASSVQGHSYEQYF. This chain uses TRBV25-1 with TRBJ2-7; perhaps TRBD1 as D (5 bases). With 4 bases removed from V and 0 bases from J, the gap between germline ends came to 10 bases. There are 14 residues in the CDR3. Germline values: CDR1 MGHDK, CDR2 SYGVNS.

The chain employs TRBV5-1 and TRBJ1-1, with D possibly TRBD1 on 5 matching bases. Trimming cost V 0 bases and J 5 bases, with 14 bases left between them. The CDR3 is made up of 15 amino acids. In germline, CDR1 is SGHRS, CDR2 YFSETQ. For the CDR3, the DNA is TGCGCCAGCAGCTTGGTAGAGGGACTGTTGACTGAAGCTTTCTTT. It encodes CASSLVEGLLTEAFF.

The V gene is TRBV30, the J gene TRBJ2-7; 10 positions match TRBD1. The CDR3 totals 14 residues. J was trimmed by 6 bases and V by 1 base; bases with no gene match: 6. Germline-derived CDR1 and CDR2 are GTSNPN and SVGIG (reference sequence). The CDR3 reads CAWSEMDRGSEQYF. CDR3 coding DNA: TGTGCCTGGAGTGAAATGGACAGGGGGTCCGAGCAGTACTTC.

V usage is TRBV6-4 and J usage is TRBJ2-7, with TRBD1 identical over 11 bases. The V segment lost 4 bases and the J segment 4 bases; nucleotides outside the gene matches: 12. Germline V gene data show CDR1 as MRHNA and CDR2 as SNTAGT. CDR3 length: 17 residues. For the CDR3, the DNA is TGTGCCAGCAGTGTTTCCCGGACAGGGGGCTCTGGGTACGAGCAGTACTTC. Translation gives CASSVSRTGGSGYEQYF.

The gene calls are TRBV7-9 and TRBJ1-5, with 7 bases matching TRBD1. Germline V gene sequence: CDR1 SEHNR, CDR2 FQNEAQ (reference sequence). The CDR3 is 16 residues long. V shed 1 base, J shed 0 bases, and the junction held 3 bases outside the gene matches. CDR3 DNA sequence: TGTGCCAGCAGCTTAGGGACAGGTTCTAGCAATCAGCCCCAGCATTTT. This codes for CASSLGTGSSNQPQHF.

The V and J genes are TRBV6-5 and TRBJ2-3; no reliable D call. Germline V gene lookup returns CDR1 MNHEY and CDR2 SVGAGI. V lost 0 bases to trimming and J lost 0 bases, with 7 bases between them. The CDR3 covers 15 residues. The CDR3 is CASSYSLRSTDTQYF. In nucleotides, the CDR3 is TGTGCCAGCAGTTACTCGCTCAGGAGCACAGATACGCAGTATTTT.

The rearrangement joins TRBV6-1 to TRBJ1-1, with a weak D call TRBD1 (6 bases). Germline assignment: CDR1 MNHNS and CDR2 SASEGT. The CDR3 is 14 amino acids. V was pared by 6 bases and J by 3 bases, with 14 bases between. The CDR3 coding sequence is TGTGCCAGCAGCGACCTAGGGGGTGACACTGAAGCTTTCTTT. It codes for CASSDLGGDTEAFF.

This clone has only a few counts. V gene TRBV10-3 combines with J gene TRBJ1-1; 7 nucleotides match TRBD1. Germline V gives CDR1 ENHRY, CDR2 SYGVKD. This CDR3 region has 14 residues. With 5 bases clipped from V and 0 bases from J, the junction kept 3 bases outside the gene matches. CDR3 DNA: TGTGCCATCAGTCGCAGGGGGTTGAACACTGAAGCTTTCTTT. Translation: CAISRRGLNTEAFF.